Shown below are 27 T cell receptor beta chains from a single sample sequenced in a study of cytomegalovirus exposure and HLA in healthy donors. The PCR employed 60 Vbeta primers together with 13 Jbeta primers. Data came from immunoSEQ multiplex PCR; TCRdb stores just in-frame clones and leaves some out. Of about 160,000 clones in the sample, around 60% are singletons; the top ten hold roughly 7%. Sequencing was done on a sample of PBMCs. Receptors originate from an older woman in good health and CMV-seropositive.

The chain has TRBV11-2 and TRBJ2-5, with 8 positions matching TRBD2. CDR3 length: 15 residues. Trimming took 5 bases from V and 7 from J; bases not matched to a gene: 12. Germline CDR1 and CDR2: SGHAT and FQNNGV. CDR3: CASSQSGASGGTQYF. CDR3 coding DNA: TGTGCCAGCAGCCAAAGCGGGGCCAGCGGGGGGACCCAGTACTTC.

The CDR3 sequence is CASSSNRNFGYTF. The CDR3 DNA follows: TGTGCCAGCAGCTCTAACCGTAATTTCGGCTACACCTTC. This rearrangement joins TRBV7-2 to TRBJ1-2, with D unresolved. Germline V gives CDR1 SGHTA, CDR2 FQGNSA. Trimming cost V 4 bases and J 8 bases, with 14 bases left between them. This CDR3 region has 13 residues.

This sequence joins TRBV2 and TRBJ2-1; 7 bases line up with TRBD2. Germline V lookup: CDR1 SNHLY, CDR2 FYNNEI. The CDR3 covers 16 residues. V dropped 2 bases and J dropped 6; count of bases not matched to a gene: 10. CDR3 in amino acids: CASSELGGSGGNEQFF. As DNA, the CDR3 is TGTGCCAGCAGTGAACTCGGCGGGAGTGGGGGCAATGAGCAGTTCTTC.

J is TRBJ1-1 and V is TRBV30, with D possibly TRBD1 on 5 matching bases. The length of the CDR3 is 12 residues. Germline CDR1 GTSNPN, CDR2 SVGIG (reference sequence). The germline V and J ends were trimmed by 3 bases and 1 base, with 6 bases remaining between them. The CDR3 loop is CAWRQGNTEAFF. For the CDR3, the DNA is TGTGCCTGGAGGCAGGGGAACACTGAAGCTTTCTTT.

CDR3 sequence (DNA): TGTGCCAGCAGTTTATTTGGCGGGGGGGAAGAGACCCAGTACTTC. Residues: CASSLFGGGEETQYF. The chain recombines TRBV28 with TRBJ2-5, with 9 positions matching TRBD2. The CDR3 extends over 15 amino acids. The V and J ends lost 1 base and 3 bases, in that order; junction bases with no gene match: 3. Germline loops: CDR1 MDHEN, CDR2 SYDVKM.

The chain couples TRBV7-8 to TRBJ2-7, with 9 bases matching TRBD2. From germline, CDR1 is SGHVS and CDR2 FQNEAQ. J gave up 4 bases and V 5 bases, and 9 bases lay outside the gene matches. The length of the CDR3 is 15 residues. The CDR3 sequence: CASSLPLAGMYEQYF. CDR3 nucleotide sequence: TGTGCCAGCAGCCTACCCCTAGCGGGAATGTACGAGCAGTACTTC.

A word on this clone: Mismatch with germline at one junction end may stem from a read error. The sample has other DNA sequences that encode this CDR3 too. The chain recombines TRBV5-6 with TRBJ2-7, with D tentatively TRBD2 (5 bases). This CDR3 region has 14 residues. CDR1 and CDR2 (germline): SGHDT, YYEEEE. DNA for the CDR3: TGCGCCAGCACCGGAGGAAATTACCCCTACGAGCAGTACTTC. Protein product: CASTGGNYPYEQYF.

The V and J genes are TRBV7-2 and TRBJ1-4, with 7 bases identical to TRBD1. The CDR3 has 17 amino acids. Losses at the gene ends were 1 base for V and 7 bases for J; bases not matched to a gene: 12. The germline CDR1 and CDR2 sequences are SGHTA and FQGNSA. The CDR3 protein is CASSLVGTGAVVEKLFF. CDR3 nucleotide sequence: TGTGCCAGCAGCTTAGTCGGTACAGGGGCGGTTGTTGAAAAACTGTTTTTT.

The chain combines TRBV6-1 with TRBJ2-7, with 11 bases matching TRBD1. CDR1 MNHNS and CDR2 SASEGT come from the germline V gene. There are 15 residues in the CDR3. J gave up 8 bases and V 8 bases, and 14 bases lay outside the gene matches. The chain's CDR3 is CASGDRGGSGSKQYF. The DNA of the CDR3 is TGTGCCAGCGGGGACAGGGGGGGTAGCGGGAGCAAGCAGTACTTC.

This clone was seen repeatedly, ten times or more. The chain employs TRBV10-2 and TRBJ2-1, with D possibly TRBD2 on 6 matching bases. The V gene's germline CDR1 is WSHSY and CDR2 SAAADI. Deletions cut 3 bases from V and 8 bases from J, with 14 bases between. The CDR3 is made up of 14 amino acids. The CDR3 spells CASSDSGVEDEQFF. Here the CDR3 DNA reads TGCGCCAGCAGTGATTCGGGGGTGGAAGATGAGCAGTTCTTC.

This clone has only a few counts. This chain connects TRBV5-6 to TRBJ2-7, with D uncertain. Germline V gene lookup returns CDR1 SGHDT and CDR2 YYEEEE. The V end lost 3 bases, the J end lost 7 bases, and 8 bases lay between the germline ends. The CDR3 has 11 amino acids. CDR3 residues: CASSSAWEQYF. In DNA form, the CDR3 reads TGTGCCAGCAGCTCTGCGTGGGAGCAGTACTTC.

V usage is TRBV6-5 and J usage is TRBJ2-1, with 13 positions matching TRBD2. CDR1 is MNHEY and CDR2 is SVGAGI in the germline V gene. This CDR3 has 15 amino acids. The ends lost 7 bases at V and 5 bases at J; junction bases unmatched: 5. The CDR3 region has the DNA TGTGCCAGCACTCCCGGGACTAGCGGGGACAATGAGCAGTTCTTC. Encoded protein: CASTPGTSGDNEQFF.

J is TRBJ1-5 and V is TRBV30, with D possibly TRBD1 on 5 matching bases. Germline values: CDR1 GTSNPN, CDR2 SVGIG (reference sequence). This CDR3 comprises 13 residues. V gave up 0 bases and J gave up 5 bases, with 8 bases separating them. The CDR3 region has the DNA TGTGCCTGGAGTGTACGGGGGGATCAGCCCCAGCATTTT. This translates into CAWSVRGDQPQHF.

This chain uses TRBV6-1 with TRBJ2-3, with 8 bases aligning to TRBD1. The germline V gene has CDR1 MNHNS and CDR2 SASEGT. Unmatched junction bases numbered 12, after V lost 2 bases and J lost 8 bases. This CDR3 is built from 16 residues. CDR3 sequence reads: CASSESEDRAPGTQYF. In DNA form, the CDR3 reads TGTGCCAGCAGTGAATCGGAGGACAGGGCCCCAGGTACGCAGTATTTT.

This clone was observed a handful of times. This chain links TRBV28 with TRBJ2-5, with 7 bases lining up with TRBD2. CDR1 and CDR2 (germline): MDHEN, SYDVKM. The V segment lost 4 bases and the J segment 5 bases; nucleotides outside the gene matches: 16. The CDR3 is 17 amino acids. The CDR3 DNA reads TGTGCCAGCAGTTCCTCAAGGGTGGCCCTGCGGGGGGAGACCCAGTACTTC. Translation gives CASSSSRVALRGETQYF.

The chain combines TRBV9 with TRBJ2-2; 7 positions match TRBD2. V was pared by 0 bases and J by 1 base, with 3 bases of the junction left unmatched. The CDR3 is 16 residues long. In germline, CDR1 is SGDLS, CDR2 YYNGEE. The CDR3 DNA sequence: TGTGCCAGCAGCGTAGGCTCTAGCGGGAACACCGGGGAGCTGTTTTTT. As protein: CASSVGSSGNTGELFF.

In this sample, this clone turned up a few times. CDR3 DNA sequence: TGTGCCTGGATAAGACAGGCTCTGAACACTGAAGCTTTCTTT. This sequence encodes CAWIRQALNTEAFF. V and J are TRBV30 and TRBJ1-1; D is possibly TRBD1 (6 bases). The germline V and J ends were trimmed by 4 bases and 0 bases, with 12 bases remaining between them. The CDR3 runs to 14 residues. Germline CDR1 reads GTSNPN; CDR2 reads SVGIG (reference sequence).

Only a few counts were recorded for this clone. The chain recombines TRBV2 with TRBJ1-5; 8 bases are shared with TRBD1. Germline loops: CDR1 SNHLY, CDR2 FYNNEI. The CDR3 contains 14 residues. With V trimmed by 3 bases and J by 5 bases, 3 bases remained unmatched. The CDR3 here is CASSETGADQPQHF. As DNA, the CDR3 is TGTGCCAGCAGTGAGACAGGGGCTGATCAGCCCCAGCATTTT.

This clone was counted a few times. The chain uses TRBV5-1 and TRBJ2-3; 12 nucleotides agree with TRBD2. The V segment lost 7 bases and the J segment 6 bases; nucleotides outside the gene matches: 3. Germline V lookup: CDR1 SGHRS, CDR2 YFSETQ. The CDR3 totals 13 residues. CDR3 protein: CASGLAGYDTQYF. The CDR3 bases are TGCGCCAGCGGACTAGCGGGATATGATACGCAGTATTTT.

This chain's CDR3 is CAWSAGTGVYEQYF. CDR3 in DNA: TGTGCCTGGAGCGCCGGGACAGGGGTCTACGAGCAGTACTTC. V is TRBV30 and J is TRBJ2-7; 10 nucleotides match TRBD1. The germline gives CDR1 GTSNPN, CDR2 SVGIG (reference sequence). The CDR3 has 14 amino acids. With V trimmed by 3 bases and J by 3 bases, 5 bases remained unmatched.

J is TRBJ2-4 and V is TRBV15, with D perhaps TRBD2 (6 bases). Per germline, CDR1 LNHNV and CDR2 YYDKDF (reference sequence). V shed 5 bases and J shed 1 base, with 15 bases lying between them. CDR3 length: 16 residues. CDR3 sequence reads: CATSPIGGDAKNIQYF. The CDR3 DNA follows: TGTGCCACCAGCCCCATTGGCGGGGATGCCAAAAACATTCAGTACTTC.

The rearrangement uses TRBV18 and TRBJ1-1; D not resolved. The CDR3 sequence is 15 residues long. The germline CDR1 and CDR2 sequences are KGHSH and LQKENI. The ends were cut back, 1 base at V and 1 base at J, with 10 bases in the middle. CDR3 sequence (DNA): TGTGCCAGCTCACCACGAGGGAATCCGAACACTGAAGCTTTCTTT. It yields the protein CASSPRGNPNTEAFF.

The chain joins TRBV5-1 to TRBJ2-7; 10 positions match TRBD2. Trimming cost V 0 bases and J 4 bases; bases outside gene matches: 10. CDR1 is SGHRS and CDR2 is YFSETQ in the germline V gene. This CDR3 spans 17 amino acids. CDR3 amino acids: CASSLVGAASGSYEQYF. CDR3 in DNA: TGCGCCAGCAGCTTGGTGGGGGCGGCTAGCGGGAGTTACGAGCAGTACTTC.

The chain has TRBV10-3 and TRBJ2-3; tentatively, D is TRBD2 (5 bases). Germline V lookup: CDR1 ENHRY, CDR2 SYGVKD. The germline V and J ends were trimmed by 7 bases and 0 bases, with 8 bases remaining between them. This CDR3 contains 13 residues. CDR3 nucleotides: TGTGCCATCACGGGCGGGAGCACAGATACGCAGTATTTT. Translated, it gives CAITGGSTDTQYF.

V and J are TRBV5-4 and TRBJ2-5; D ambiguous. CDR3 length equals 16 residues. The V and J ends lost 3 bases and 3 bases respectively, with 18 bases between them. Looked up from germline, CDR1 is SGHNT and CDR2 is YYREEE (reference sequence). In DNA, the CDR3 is TGTGCCAGCAGCTCCCCCCCGCAGATCGCGGAAGAGACCCAGTACTTC. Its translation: CASSSPPQIAEETQYF.

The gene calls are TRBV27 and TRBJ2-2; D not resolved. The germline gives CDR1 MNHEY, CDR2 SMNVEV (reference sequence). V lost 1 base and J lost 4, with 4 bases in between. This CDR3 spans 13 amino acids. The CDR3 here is CASSLLATGELFF. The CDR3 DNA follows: TGTGCCAGCAGTTTATTGGCCACCGGGGAGCTGTTTTTT.

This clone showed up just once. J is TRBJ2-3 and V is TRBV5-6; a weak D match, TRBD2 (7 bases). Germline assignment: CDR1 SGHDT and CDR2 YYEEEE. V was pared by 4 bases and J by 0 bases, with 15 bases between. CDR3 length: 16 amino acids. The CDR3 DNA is TGTGCCAGCAGCGGTGACGCGGGGGCTAGCACAGATACGCAGTATTTT. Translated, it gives CASSGDAGASTDTQYF.